This T cell receptor (beta chain) was recorded in a study of CD8 T cells in ankylosing spondylitis. There are a few counts of this clonotype. An end of the junction differs from the germline gene, which may be a read error. There are 14 residues in the CDR3. CDR1 SSHAT and CDR2 FNYEAQ come from the germline V gene (reference sequence). MiXCR, applied by TCRdb to the 5' RACE reads, yields one record per CDR3 protein. Here the sample spans about 140,000 distinct CDR3 sequences, around 6.6% being singletons. J is TRBJ2-2 and V is TRBV7-7; no reliable D call. The receptor was isolated from a female donor with ankylosing spondylitis or in good health (not recorded which). Specimen: blood, either unsorted or a sorted T cell fraction (not recorded which). The CDR3 reads CASSLQENTGELFF. The CDR3 DNA follows: TGTGCTAGCAGCTTGCAGGAGAACACCGGGGAGCTGTTTTTT.